The next 9 T cell receptor beta chains were all read from a single sample in a study of cytomegalovirus exposure and HLA in healthy donors. Clones were sequenced by immunoSEQ multiplex PCR, and TCRdb holds only the in-frame ones, with some missing. Of around 300,000 clones in the sample, around 86% were seen once. Sample: PBMCs. Receptor source: a woman younger than 35 in good health and CMV-seronegative.

J is TRBJ1-1 and V is TRBV6-1; 11 nucleotides line up with TRBD1. V lost 7 bases and J lost 4; bases outside the gene matches: 5. From germline, CDR1 is MNHNS and CDR2 SASEGT. The CDR3 covers 14 residues. CDR3 DNA: TGTGCCAGCACGGGACAGGGGGTCGGCACTGAAGCTTTCTTT. Translating it yields CASTGQGVGTEAFF.

CDR3 amino acids: CASTLDRGNEKLFF. The CDR3 DNA sequence: TGTGCCAGCACCTTGGACAGGGGGAATGAAAAACTGTTTTTT. The chain joins TRBV2 to TRBJ1-4, with 10 bases that match TRBD1. The CDR3 is made up of 14 amino acids. Germline CDR1 reads SNHLY; CDR2 reads FYNNEI. J was trimmed by 5 bases and V by 7 bases; bases with no gene match: 4.

The genes are TRBV7-2 and TRBJ1-6; possibly TRBD1 for D (6 bases). The CDR3 is made up of 13 amino acids. The germline gives CDR1 SGHTA, CDR2 FQGNSA. Trimming cost V 5 bases and J 9 bases, with 11 bases left between them. CDR3 loop: CASSVAGASPLHF. Written as DNA, the CDR3 is TGTGCCAGCAGCGTCGCAGGGGCTTCACCCCTCCACTTT.

J is TRBJ2-3 and V is TRBV5-1; 9 nucleotides align to TRBD1. CDR1 and CDR2 from the germline V gene are SGHRS and YFSETQ. V gave up 4 bases and J gave up 4 bases; unmatched junction bases: 13. The CDR3 covers 17 residues. The CDR3 protein is CASSPGLGQGAADTQYF. The CDR3 region has the DNA TGCGCCAGCAGCCCGGGACTGGGACAGGGAGCGGCAGATACGCAGTATTTT.

The chain uses TRBV5-1 and TRBJ2-7, with 11 positions matching TRBD1. V lost 4 bases, J lost 4 bases, and 4 bases stayed unmatched. The CDR3 loop spans 14 amino acids. Germline V gene sequence: CDR1 SGHRS, CDR2 YFSETQ. The CDR3 bases are TGCGCCAGCAGCATCGGACAGGGGGCTTACGAGCAGTACTTC. It translates to CASSIGQGAYEQYF.

CDR3 in amino acids: CASSLYLPHSGNTIYF. CDR3 bases: TGTGCCAGCAGTTTATACCTACCCCACTCTGGAAACACCATATATTTT. The chain employs TRBV28 and TRBJ1-3; D not resolved. Germline loops: CDR1 MDHEN, CDR2 SYDVKM. V was pared by 1 base and J by 0 bases, with 10 bases between. The CDR3 consists of 16 residues. The whole variable domain, filled in from reference TRBV28 and TRBJ1-3, reads DVKVTQSSRYLVKRTGEKVFLECVQDMDHENMFWYRQDPGLGLRLIYFSYDVKMKEKGDIPEGYSVSREKKERFSLILESASTNQTSMYLCASSLYLPHSGNTIYFGEGSWLTVV.

The rearrangement links TRBV5-6 to TRBJ2-1; 11 bases match TRBD2. This CDR3 region has 19 residues. V lost 2 bases, J lost 0 bases, and 10 bases stayed unmatched. CDR1 SGHDT and CDR2 YYEEEE come from the germline V gene. For the CDR3, the DNA is TGTGCCAGCAGCTTTATCCTAGCGGGGGGTCTAAGCTCCTACAATGAGCAGTTCTTC. It specifies CASSFILAGGLSSYNEQFF.

This chain links TRBV6-5 with TRBJ1-1; D unresolved. The CDR3 consists of 16 residues. Per the germline V gene, CDR1 is MNHEY and CDR2 is SVGAGI. Trimming removed 2 bases from V and 1 base from J, with 14 bases in between. CDR3 residues: CASSYSKSTKNTEAFF. The CDR3 coding sequence is TGTGCCAGCAGTTACAGCAAGTCCACTAAGAACACTGAAGCTTTCTTT.

As regards this clone: A read error may account for a junction end that differs from germline. The chain has TRBV5-1 and TRBJ2-7; possible D gene TRBD1, 5 bases. This CDR3 spans 15 amino acids. The V gene's germline CDR1 is SGHRS and CDR2 YFSETQ. This CDR3 reads CASSLARTRTYEQYF. The CDR3 nucleotides are TGCGCCAGCAGTTTGGCGAGGACACGAACCTACGAGCAGTACTTC.